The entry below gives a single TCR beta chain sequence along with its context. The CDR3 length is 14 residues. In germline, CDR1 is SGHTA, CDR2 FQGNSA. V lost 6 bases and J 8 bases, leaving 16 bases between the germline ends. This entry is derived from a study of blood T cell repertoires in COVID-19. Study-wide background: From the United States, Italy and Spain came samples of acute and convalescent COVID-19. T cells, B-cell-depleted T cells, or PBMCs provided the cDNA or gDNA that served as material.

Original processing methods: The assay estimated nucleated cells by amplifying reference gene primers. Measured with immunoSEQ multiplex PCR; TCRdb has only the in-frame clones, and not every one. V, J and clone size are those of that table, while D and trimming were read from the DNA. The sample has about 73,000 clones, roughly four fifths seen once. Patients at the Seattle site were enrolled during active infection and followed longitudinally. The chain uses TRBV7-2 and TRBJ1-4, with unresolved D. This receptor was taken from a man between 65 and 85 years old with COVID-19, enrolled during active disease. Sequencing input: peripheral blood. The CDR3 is CASSRLAGGEKLFF. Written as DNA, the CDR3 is TGTGCCAGCAGTCGGCTCGCCGGCGGGGAAAAACTGTTTTTT.